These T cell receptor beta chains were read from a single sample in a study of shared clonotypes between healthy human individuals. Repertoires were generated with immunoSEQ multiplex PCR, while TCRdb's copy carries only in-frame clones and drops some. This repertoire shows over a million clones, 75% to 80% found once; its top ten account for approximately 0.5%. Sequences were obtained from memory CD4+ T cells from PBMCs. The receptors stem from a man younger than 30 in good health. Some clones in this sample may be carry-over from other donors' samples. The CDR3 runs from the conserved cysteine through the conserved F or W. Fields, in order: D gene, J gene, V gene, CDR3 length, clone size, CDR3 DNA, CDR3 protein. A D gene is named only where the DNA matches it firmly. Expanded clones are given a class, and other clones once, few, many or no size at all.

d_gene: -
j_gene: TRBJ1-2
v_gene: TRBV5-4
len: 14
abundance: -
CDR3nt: TGTGCCAGCAGCACCCGACAGCCCACCTATGGCTACACCTTC
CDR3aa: CASSTRQPTYGYTF

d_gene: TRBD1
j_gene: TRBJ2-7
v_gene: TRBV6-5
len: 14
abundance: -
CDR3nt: TGTGCCAGCAGGACGGGACAGGGGCCCTACGAGCAGTACTTC
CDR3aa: CASRTGQGPYEQYF

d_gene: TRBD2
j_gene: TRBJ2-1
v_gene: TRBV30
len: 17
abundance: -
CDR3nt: TGTGCCTGGACCAGGACTAGCGGGAGAGGTCGGAACAATGAGCAGTTCTTC
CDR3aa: CAWTRTSGRGRNNEQFF

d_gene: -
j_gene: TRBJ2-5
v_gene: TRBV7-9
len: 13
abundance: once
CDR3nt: TGTGCCAGCATCGTACAGGGTAGAGAGACCCAGTACTTC
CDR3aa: CASIVQGRETQYF

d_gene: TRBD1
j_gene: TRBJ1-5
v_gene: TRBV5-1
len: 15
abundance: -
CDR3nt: TGCGCCAGCAGCCCGACAGGGAATAGCAATCAGCCCCAGCATTTT
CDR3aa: CASSPTGNSNQPQHF

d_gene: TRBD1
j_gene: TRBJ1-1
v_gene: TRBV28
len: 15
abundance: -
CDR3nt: TGTGCCAGCAAGCCTCCGGGACAGGGGGCATCTGAAGCTTTCTTT
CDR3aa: CASKPPGQGASEAFF

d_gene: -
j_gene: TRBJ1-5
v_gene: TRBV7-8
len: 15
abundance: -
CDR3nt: TGTGCCAGCAGCTTTCGGGCGAATAGCAATCAGCCCCAGCATTTT
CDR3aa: CASSFRANSNQPQHF

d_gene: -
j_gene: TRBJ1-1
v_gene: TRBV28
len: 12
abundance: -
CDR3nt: TGTGCCAGCAAACACCGGTGGACTGAAGCTTTCTTT
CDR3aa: CASKHRWTEAFF

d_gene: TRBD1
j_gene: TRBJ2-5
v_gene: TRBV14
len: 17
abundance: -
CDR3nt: TGTGCCAGCAGCCAAGATGTCAGGACAGGGAAGAAGGAGACCCAGTACTTC
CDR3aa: CASSQDVRTGKKETQYF

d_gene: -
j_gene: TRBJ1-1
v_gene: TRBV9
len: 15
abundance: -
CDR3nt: TGTGCCAGCAGCAGAACGACGGCTGCGAACACTGAAGCTTTCTTT
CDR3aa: CASSRTTAANTEAFF

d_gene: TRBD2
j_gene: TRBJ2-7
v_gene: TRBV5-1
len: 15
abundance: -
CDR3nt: TGCGCCAGCAGCCCGAGGACTAGCGGCCCCTACGAGCAGTACTTC
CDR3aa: CASSPRTSGPYEQYF

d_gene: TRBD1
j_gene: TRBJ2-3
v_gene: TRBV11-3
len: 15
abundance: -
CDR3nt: TGTGCCAGCAGCCCGGGGACAGGCAGCACAGATACGCAGTATTTT
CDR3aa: CASSPGTGSTDTQYF

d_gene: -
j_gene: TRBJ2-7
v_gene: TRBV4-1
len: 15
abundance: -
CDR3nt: TGCGCCAGCAGCCAAGATTTTGCCGATTCCTACGAGCAGTACTTC
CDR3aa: CASSQDFADSYEQYF

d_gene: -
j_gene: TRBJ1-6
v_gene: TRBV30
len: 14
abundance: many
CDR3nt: TGTGCCTGGAGTGTAGGGAACTATAATTCACCCCTCCACTTT
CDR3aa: CAWSVGNYNSPLHF

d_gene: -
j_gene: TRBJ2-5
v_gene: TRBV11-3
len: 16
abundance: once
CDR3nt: TGTGCCAGCAGCTTAGTTCCGCGACCGGACCAAGAGACCCAGTACTTC
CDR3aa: CASSLVPRPDQETQYF

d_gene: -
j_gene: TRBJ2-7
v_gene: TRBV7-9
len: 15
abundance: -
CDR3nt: TGTGCCAGCAGCTTTCCCCAGGGGTTCTCCTACGAGCAGTACTTC
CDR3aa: CASSFPQGFSYEQYF

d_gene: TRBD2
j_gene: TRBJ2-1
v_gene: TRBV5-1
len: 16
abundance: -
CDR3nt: TGCGCCAGCAGCTTTAACCCGGGAGGCTCCTACAATGAGCAGTTCTTC
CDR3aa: CASSFNPGGSYNEQFF

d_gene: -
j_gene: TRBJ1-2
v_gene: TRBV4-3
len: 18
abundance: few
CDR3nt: TGCGCCAGCAGCCAAGATGTTTCGGACATGGGGCCAAACTATGGCTACACCTTC
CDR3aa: CASSQDVSDMGPNYGYTF

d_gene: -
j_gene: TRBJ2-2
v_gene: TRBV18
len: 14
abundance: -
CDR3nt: TGTGCCAGCTCACCTAGACAGAACACCGGGGAGCTGTTTTTT
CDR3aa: CASSPRQNTGELFF